The 8 T cell receptor beta chains given below trace back to one sample, sequenced in a study of Graves' ophthalmopathy and Graves' hyperthyroidism. Transcripts of RNA were the source for amplifying TCR beta CDR3 regions. Following a first-round RT-PCR that used HTBI primers, a second-round multiplex PCR was carried out. Using its own MiXCR run on the multiplex PCR reads, TCRdb lists one record per CDR3 protein. The profile shows just over 600,000 distinct CDR3 sequences, about 20% of them singletons. Material: peripheral blood. The receptors were gathered from a woman aged 18-29 years with stable Graves' hyperthyroidism. Some clones in this sample may be carry-over from other donors' samples.

The chain has TRBV20-1 and TRBJ2-7, with D possibly TRBD1 on 5 matching bases. This CDR3 region has 11 residues. Germline CDR1 and CDR2: DFQATT and SNEGSKA (reference sequence). V lost 3 bases and J lost 6, with 9 bases in between. Written as DNA, the CDR3 is TGCAGTGCTAGGCAAGGGGTCGAGCAGTACTTC. Protein: CSARQGVEQYF.

The sample holds many counts of this clonotype. The chain combines TRBV27 with TRBJ1-6; no reliable D call. The length of the CDR3 is 13 residues. V shed 6 bases and J shed 5 bases, with 8 bases lying between them. Germline V gene data show CDR1 as MNHEY and CDR2 as SMNVEV (reference sequence). CDR3 in amino acids: CASRGRDNSPLHF. CDR3 DNA: TGTGCCAGCAGGGGGAGGGATAATTCACCCCTCCACTTT.

This clonotype occurred many times. This chain connects TRBV7-9 to TRBJ2-5; D is ambiguous. This CDR3 contains 12 residues. Germline-derived CDR1 and CDR2 are SEHNR and FQNEAQ (reference sequence). The ends were cut back, 1 base at V and 9 bases at J, with 9 bases in the middle. CDR3 amino acids: CASSLDTRSQYF. In DNA form, the CDR3 reads TGTGCCAGCAGCTTAGATACCAGATCCCAGTACTTC.

The chain is built from TRBV29-1 and TRBJ1-1; D is undetermined. CDR3 length: 10 residues. Germline V CDR1 and CDR2: SQVTM, ANQGSEA. Trimming shortened V by 5 bases and J by 0 bases, and 1 base separated the two germline ends. CDR3 amino acids: CSVLNTEAFF. CDR3 nucleotides: TGCAGCGTTTTGAACACTGAAGCTTTCTTT.

V gene TRBV15 combines with J gene TRBJ2-7, with D unclear. The CDR3 length is 14 residues. Trimming took off 5 bases at V and 10 bases at J, with 21 bases between the two ends. CDR1 is LNHNV and CDR2 is YYDKDF in the germline V gene (reference sequence). The CDR3 is CATSRRVNRIDQYF. For the CDR3, the DNA is TGTGCCACCAGCCGTCGGGTCAACCGCATCGATCAGTACTTC.

This clonotype was counted at least ten times. The chain carries TRBV28 and TRBJ1-1; no reliable D call. The CDR3 covers 13 residues. Trimming took 8 bases from V and 1 from J, leaving 11 bases between them. Germline CDR1 reads MDHEN; CDR2 reads SYDVKM. The CDR3 bases are TGTGCCAGCCAACTGGGATCGAACACTGAAGCTTTCTTT. Translated: CASQLGSNTEAFF. The variable domain in full, with the rest retrieved from reference TRBV28 and TRBJ1-1, is DVKVTQSSRYLVKRTGEKVFLECVQDMDHENMFWYRQDPGLGLRLIYFSYDVKMKEKGDIPEGYSVSREKKERFSLILESASTNQTSMYLCASQLGSNTEAFFGQGTRLTVV.

This clonotype has at least ten counts. The chain combines TRBV30 with TRBJ1-1; TRBD1 agrees at 7 bases. CDR3 length: 14 residues. Trimming at V came to 2 bases and at J to 5 bases, leaving 8 bases not matched to a gene. CDR1 is GTSNPN, CDR2 SVGIG, per germline (reference sequence). The CDR3 spells CAWSPRGARTEAFF. Here the CDR3 DNA reads TGTGCCTGGAGTCCCAGGGGGGCGAGGACTGAAGCTTTCTTT.

Many counts were recorded for this clonotype. The rearrangement joins TRBV20-1 to TRBJ1-1; D not certain. V lost 6 bases, J lost 5 bases, and 16 bases lay in between. The CDR3 extends over 13 amino acids. The germline gives CDR1 DFQATT, CDR2 SNEGSKA (reference sequence). In DNA, the CDR3 is TGCAGTGCAAACGGCCTGAGGCGGACTGAAGCTTTCTTT. Protein sequence: CSANGLRRTEAFF.